This T cell receptor beta chain was identified in a study of lung T cells in sarcoidosis with Löfgren's syndrome. Details on this clonotype: Its specificity is unknown.

CDR1 is SGHRS and CDR2 is YFSETQ in the germline V gene. V lost 0 bases to trimming and J lost 5 bases, with 8 bases between them. The CDR3 consists of 13 residues. Study observations and caveats: Versus controls, Löfgren's syndrome patients reportedly showed TRAV12-1 and TRBV2 as most expanded. TRBV2 was the preferred pairing partner of TRAV12-1, with similar CDR3s.

MiXCR, applied by TCRdb to the reads, yields one record per CDR3 protein. This sample has more than 50,000 distinct CDR3 sequences, with about 20% found just once. Specimen: CD4+ T cells from PBMCs. This TCR derives from a human donor with sarcoidosis (Löfgren's syndrome or another form), or a control subject (not recorded which). The V and J genes are TRBV5-1 and TRBJ1-1; the D is unclear. The CDR3 sequence: CASSLEHGTEAFF. CDR3 sequence (DNA): TGCGCCAGCAGCTTGGAGCACGGGACTGAAGCTTTCTTT. Full variable domain (outside the CDR3, taken from reference TRBV5-1 and TRBJ1-1): KAGVTQTPRYLIKTRGQQVTLSCSPISGHRSVSWYQQTPGQGLQFLFEYFSETQRNKGNFPGRFSGRQFSNSRSEMNVSTLELGDSALYLCASSLEHGTEAFFGQGTRLTVV.